This TCR beta chain emerged from a study of blood T cells in healthy people across ages. General observations from the study: A conclusive naive versus antigen-experienced comparison was prevented by the unsorted PBMCs. Measured against age, TCR beta diversity per million T cells decreased in a roughly linear manner.

In the case of this clonotype: The antigen remains undetermined.

A sample-barcoded 5' primer and a J-beta primer mix were used in a second PCR of roughly 7 to 12 cycles. Each cDNA molecule, via a template-switch adaptor with 12 random nucleotides, was tagged. TCRdb itself ran the 5' RACE reads through MiXCR, one entry per CDR3 protein. The sample lists 750,000 to 950,000 distinct CDR3 sequences; less than 70% were seen once. Germline-derived CDR1 and CDR2 are DFQATT and SNEGSKA (reference sequence). This CDR3 region has 13 residues. The genes are TRBV20-1 and TRBJ2-1; a weak D match, TRBD2 (6 bases). Sequencing was performed on blood. The sequence derives from an elderly man in good health. CDR3: CRARGNSYNEQFF. CDR3 sequence (DNA): TGCAGGGCGCGCGGGAACTCCTACAATGAGCAGTTCTTC.